The sequence of this TCR beta chain was determined in a study of blood T cell repertoires in COVID-19. Assay: immunoSEQ multiplex PCR; the TCRdb copy retains only in-frame clones and omits some. The data contain 180,000 or so clones, 80% to 85% of them singletons. CDR3 length: 18 residues. The V segment lost 4 bases and the J segment 0 bases; nucleotides outside the gene matches: 7. Per the germline V gene, CDR1 is MGHRA and CDR2 is YSYEKL. Sequencing was done on a sample of PBMCs or T cells enriched from blood (not recorded which). The clonotype comes from a middle-aged man who had recovered from COVID-19. This chain connects TRBV4-1 to TRBJ2-4, with 12 bases identical to TRBD2. CDR3 region: CASSPGLAGLLAKNIQYF. The CDR3 bases are TGCGCCAGCAGCCCCGGACTAGCGGGGTTGCTAGCCAAAAACATTCAGTACTTC.